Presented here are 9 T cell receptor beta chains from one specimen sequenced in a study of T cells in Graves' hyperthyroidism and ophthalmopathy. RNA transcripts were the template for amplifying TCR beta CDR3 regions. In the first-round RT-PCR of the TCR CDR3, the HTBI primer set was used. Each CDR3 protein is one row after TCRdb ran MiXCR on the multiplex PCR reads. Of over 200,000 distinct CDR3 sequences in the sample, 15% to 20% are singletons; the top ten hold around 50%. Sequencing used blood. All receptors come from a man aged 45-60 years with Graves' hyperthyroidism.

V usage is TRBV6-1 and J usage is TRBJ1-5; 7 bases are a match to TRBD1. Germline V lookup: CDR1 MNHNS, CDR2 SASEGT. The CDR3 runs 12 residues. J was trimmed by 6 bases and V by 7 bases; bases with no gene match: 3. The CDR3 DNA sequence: TGTGCCAGCAATACAGGGGTTCAGCCCCAGCATTTT. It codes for CASNTGVQPQHF.

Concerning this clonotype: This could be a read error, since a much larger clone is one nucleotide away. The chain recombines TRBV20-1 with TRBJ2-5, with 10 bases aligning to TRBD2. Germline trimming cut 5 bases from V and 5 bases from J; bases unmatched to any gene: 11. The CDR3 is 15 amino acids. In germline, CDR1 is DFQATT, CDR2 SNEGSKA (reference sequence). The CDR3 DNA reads TGCAGTGCTCCCCCAGCGGGAGGGTTGAGGGAGACCCAGTACTTC. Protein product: CSAPPAGGLRETQYF.

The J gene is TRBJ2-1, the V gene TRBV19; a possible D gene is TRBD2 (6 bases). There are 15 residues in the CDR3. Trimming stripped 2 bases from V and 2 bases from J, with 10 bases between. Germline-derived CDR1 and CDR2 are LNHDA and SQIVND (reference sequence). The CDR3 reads CASSIMVAAYNEQFF. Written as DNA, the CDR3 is TGTGCCAGTAGTATAATGGTAGCGGCCTACAATGAGCAGTTCTTC.

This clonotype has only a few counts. CDR3 DNA: TGTGCCAGCAGCCCTACGGACAGGGGCCACGAGCAGTACTTC. It specifies CASSPTDRGHEQYF. J is TRBJ2-7 and V is TRBV7-9, with 9 bases identical to TRBD1. The CDR3 has 14 amino acids. V trimming: 5 bases; J trimming: 5 bases; junction bases outside the gene matches: 7. The V gene's germline CDR1 is SEHNR and CDR2 FQNEAQ (reference sequence).

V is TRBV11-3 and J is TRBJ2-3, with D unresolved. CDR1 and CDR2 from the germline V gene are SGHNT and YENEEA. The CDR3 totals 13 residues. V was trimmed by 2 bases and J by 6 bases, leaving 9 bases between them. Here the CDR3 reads CASSLRKGDTQYF. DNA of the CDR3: TGTGCCAGCAGCTTACGAAAAGGGGATACGCAGTATTTT.

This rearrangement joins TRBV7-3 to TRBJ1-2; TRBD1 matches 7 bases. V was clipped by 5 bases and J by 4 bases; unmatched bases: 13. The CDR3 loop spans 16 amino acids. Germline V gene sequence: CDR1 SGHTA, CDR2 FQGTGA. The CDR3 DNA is TGTGCCAGCAGCCCTCGATCGGGACAGTTGCCCTATGGCTACACCTTC. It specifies CASSPRSGQLPYGYTF. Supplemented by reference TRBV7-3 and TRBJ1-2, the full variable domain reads GAGVSQTPSNKVTEKGKYVELRCDPISGHTALYWYRQSLGQGPEFLIYFQGTGAADDSGLPNDRFFAVRPEGSVSTLKIQRTERGDSAVYLCASSPRSGQLPYGYTFGSGTRLTVV.

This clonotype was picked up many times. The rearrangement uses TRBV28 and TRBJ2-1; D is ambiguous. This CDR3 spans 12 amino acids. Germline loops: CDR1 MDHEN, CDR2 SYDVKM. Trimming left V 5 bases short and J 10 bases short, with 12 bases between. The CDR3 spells CASSPPVGEQFF. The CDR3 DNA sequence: TGTGCCAGCAGTCCCCCGGTTGGCGAGCAGTTCTTC. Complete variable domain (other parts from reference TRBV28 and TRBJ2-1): DVKVTQSSRYLVKRTGEKVFLECVQDMDHENMFWYRQDPGLGLRLIYFSYDVKMKEKGDIPEGYSVSREKKERFSLILESASTNQTSMYLCASSPPVGEQFFGPGTRLTVL.

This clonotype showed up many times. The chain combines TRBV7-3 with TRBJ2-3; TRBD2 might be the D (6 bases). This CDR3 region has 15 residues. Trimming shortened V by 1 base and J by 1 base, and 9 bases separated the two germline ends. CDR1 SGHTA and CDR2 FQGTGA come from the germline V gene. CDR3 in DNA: TGTGCCAGCAGCTTAATTGCTAGCGGCACAGATACGCAGTATTTT. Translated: CASSLIASGTDTQYF.

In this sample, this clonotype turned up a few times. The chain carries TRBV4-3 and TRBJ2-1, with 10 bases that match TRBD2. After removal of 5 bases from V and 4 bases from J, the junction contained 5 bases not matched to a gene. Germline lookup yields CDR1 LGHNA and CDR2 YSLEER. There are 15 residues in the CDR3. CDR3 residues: CASSRTSGFYNEQFF. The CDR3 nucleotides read TGCGCCAGCAGCAGGACTAGCGGCTTTTACAATGAGCAGTTCTTC.